One and the same sample provided the 18 T cell receptor beta chains below, sequenced in a study of cytomegalovirus exposure and HLA in healthy donors. Use of 60 Vbeta and 13 Jbeta primers characterized the PCR. The table came from immunoSEQ multiplex PCR; TCRdb's copy has only in-frame clones and leaves some out. The sample comprises about 96,000 clones, roughly 74% of which are singletons, and roughly 3% rests with the top ten. Sample: PBMCs. These receptors were taken from a female donor in good health and CMV-seropositive.

The chain employs TRBV14 and TRBJ1-1; D might be TRBD1 (6 bases). Germline V gene sequence: CDR1 SGHDN, CDR2 FVKESK. The CDR3 covers 14 residues. The ends were cut back, 6 bases at V and 4 bases at J, with 15 bases in the middle. The DNA for the CDR3 is TGTGCCAGCAGTCGTACAGGGCCGAGCACTGAAGCTTTCTTT. It encodes CASSRTGPSTEAFF.

This clone was seen more than once but under ten times. J is TRBJ1-1 and V is TRBV4-2; TRBD1 agrees at 9 bases. Germline CDR1 and CDR2: LGHNA and YNFKEQ. This CDR3 is 16 amino acids long. J lost 4 bases, V lost 1 base, and 7 bases had no gene match. CDR3 bases: TGTGCCAGCAGCCAAGTAAGGTCGACAGGGGGCACTGAAGCTTTCTTT. As protein: CASSQVRSTGGTEAFF.

This clone was observed a few times. The V and J genes are TRBV28 and TRBJ2-2; 7 nucleotides agree with TRBD1. The CDR3 extends over 16 amino acids. CDR1 and CDR2 (germline): MDHEN, SYDVKM. The trim removed 4 bases at V and 1 base at J, leaving 6 bases unmatched. Here the CDR3 reads CASSSPGQMNTGELFF. CDR3 nucleotide sequence: TGTGCCAGCAGTTCTCCGGGACAGATGAACACCGGGGAGCTGTTTTTT.

This clone was seen a single time. This chain links TRBV5-1 with TRBJ2-2; 8 bases match TRBD2. After removal of 4 bases from V and 3 bases from J, the junction contained 5 bases not matched to a gene. Germline V CDR1 and CDR2: SGHRS, YFSETQ. This CDR3 is 15 amino acids long. The CDR3 DNA is TGCGCCAGCAGCGCCGGGAGGGTGGACACCGGGGAGCTGTTTTTT. The encoded protein is CASSAGRVDTGELFF.

This clone was counted between two and nine times. The rearrangement joins TRBV10-3 to TRBJ2-1; 10 bases match TRBD2. There are 13 residues in the CDR3. J was trimmed by 8 bases and V by 10 bases; bases with no gene match: 8. Germline loops: CDR1 ENHRY, CDR2 SYGVKD. CDR3 in amino acids: CATSGRPGDEQFF. In DNA form, the CDR3 reads TGTGCCACTAGCGGGAGACCCGGCGATGAGCAGTTCTTC.

The chain is built from TRBV5-1 and TRBJ2-3; possible D gene TRBD2, 5 bases. V dropped 2 bases and J dropped 3 bases, with 10 bases sitting between them. Germline V gene sequence: CDR1 SGHRS, CDR2 YFSETQ. The CDR3 length is 14 residues. The CDR3 loop is CASSFGRRTDTQYF. In nucleotides, the CDR3 is TGCGCCAGCAGCTTCGGACGGAGGACAGATACGCAGTATTTT.

The chain links TRBV30 to TRBJ1-6, with D unclear. Trimming took off 3 bases at V and 0 bases at J, with 12 bases between the two ends. The CDR3 covers 16 residues. Per the germline V gene, CDR1 is GTSNPN and CDR2 is SVGIG (reference sequence). The CDR3 protein is CAWRGRGRSYNSPLHF. CDR3 coding DNA: TGTGCCTGGAGGGGTCGGGGTCGCTCCTATAATTCACCCCTCCACTTT.

The V gene is TRBV4-1, the J gene TRBJ2-3; D unresolved. The CDR3 covers 14 residues. Trimming took 2 bases from V and 1 from J, leaving 7 bases between them. The V gene's germline CDR1 is MGHRA and CDR2 YSYEKL. The CDR3 spells CASSQTSRTDTQYF. The CDR3 coding sequence is TGCGCCAGCAGCCAAACTTCCCGCACAGATACGCAGTATTTT.

The table lists this clone with a few counts. The chain recombines TRBV30 with TRBJ2-4; D is perhaps TRBD2 (6 bases). The V and J ends lost 4 bases and 16 bases respectively, with 20 bases between them. Germline CDR1 is GTSNPN and CDR2 is SVGIG (reference sequence). This CDR3 contains 12 residues. The chain's CDR3 is CAWKQSGVYPYF. The CDR3 DNA follows: TGTGCCTGGAAACAGTCGGGAGTCTACCCCTACTTC.

This rearrangement joins TRBV10-3 to TRBJ2-1; D is possibly TRBD2 (6 bases). Trimming shortened V by 2 bases and J by 0 bases, and 17 bases separated the two germline ends. The CDR3 has 18 residues. Looked up from germline, CDR1 is ENHRY and CDR2 is SYGVKD. CDR3 bases: TGTGCCATCAGTGAGGGTCCTATTAGCGGTAGCTCCTACAATGAGCAGTTCTTC. Amino acid sequence: CAISEGPISGSSYNEQFF.

A few counts support this clone. The chain recombines TRBV6-5 with TRBJ2-7; D is unclear. The germline V gene has CDR1 MNHEY and CDR2 SVGAGI. The CDR3 is 14 residues long. V shed 6 bases and J shed 3 bases, with 15 bases lying between them. The CDR3 nucleotides are TGTGCCAGCAGCAGAAGAGGCAGAGACTACGAGCAGTACTTC. Residues: CASSRRGRDYEQYF.

This clone was observed a handful of times. The gene calls are TRBV6-5 and TRBJ1-1, with 7 bases that match TRBD1. CDR1 and CDR2 (germline): MNHEY, SVGAGI. The CDR3 has 14 amino acids. After removal of 6 bases from V and 6 bases from J, the junction contained 10 bases not matched to a gene. The CDR3, as DNA: TGTGCCAGCAGGTTGACAGGGAGGTTAGCTGAAGCTTTCTTT. As protein: CASRLTGRLAEAFF.

The chain uses TRBV7-3 and TRBJ2-1; D unresolved. The CDR3 runs 15 residues. The germline gives CDR1 SGHTA, CDR2 FQGTGA. V was shortened by 5 bases and J by 4 bases, with 15 bases between the two germline ends. CDR3 region: CASSPARGSYNEQFF. The DNA for the CDR3 is TGTGCCAGCAGCCCCGCCCGAGGCAGTTACAATGAGCAGTTCTTC.

This chain connects TRBV10-3 to TRBJ2-3, with 7 bases identical to TRBD2. Trimming cost V 10 bases and J 4 bases; bases outside gene matches: 11. The CDR3 runs 14 residues. Germline CDR1 and CDR2: ENHRY and SYGVKD. CDR3: CATLAGGSPDTQYF. In DNA, the CDR3 is TGTGCCACCCTGGCCGGGGGGTCGCCAGATACGCAGTATTTT.

The chain recombines TRBV28 with TRBJ1-6, with a weak D call TRBD1 (5 bases). With 6 bases removed from V and 14 bases from J, the gap between germline ends came to 11 bases. The CDR3 consists of 11 residues. Germline CDR1 MDHEN, CDR2 SYDVKM. The CDR3 nucleotides are TGTGCCAGCAGCCCGGGGGGGTCCCTCCACTTT. Translating it yields CASSPGGSLHF.

The chain combines TRBV11-2 with TRBJ2-7, with 12 bases aligning to TRBD2. The CDR3 consists of 16 residues. Germline assignment: CDR1 SGHAT and CDR2 FQNNGV. V trimming: 4 bases; J trimming: 3 bases; junction bases outside the gene matches: 7. The CDR3 bases are TGTGCCAGCAGCTCCCCCCGACTAGCGGGAGTCTACGAGCAGTACTTC. This translates into CASSSPRLAGVYEQYF.

The rearrangement joins TRBV23-1 to TRBJ2-1; D is undetermined. TRBV23-1 counts as an open reading frame of uncertain function. V was trimmed by 7 bases and J by 3 bases, leaving 10 bases between them. The CDR3 consists of 13 residues. CDR3 protein: CASTLARYNEQFF. The CDR3 DNA reads TGCGCCAGCACCCTTGCGCGCTACAATGAGCAGTTCTTC.

This rearrangement joins TRBV30 to TRBJ2-2, with 8 bases identical to TRBD2. The CDR3 totals 15 residues. V lost 4 bases, J lost 6 bases, and 10 bases stayed unmatched. Germline V lookup: CDR1 GTSNPN, CDR2 SVGIG (reference sequence). The DNA for the CDR3 is TGTGCCTGGACTGGATTCAGCGGGGGAGCCGGGGAGCTGTTTTTT. This codes for CAWTGFSGGAGELFF. Looking up the rest from reference TRBV30 and TRBJ2-2 gives the full variable domain: SQTIHQWPATLVQPVGSPLSLECTVEGTSNPNLYWYRQAAGRGLQLLFYSVGIGQISSEVPQNLSASRPQDRQFILSSKKLLLSDSGFYLCAWTGFSGGAGELFFGEGSRLTVL.